This T cell receptor (beta chain) is drawn from a study of T cell responses to AZD1222 COVID-19 vaccine. About this clone itself: Its antigen remains unknown.

Findings and limits, study-wide: Sampling captured repertoires only after the peak T cell response. Increases in Spike-specific TCR breadth and depth were seen after two AZD1222 doses. A reported finding is that nearly half of spike-specific TCRs target unmutated variant regions.

Germline lookup yields CDR1 LNHNV and CDR2 YYDKDF (reference sequence). Trimming removed 1 base from V and 6 bases from J, with 9 bases in between. CDR3 length equals 13 residues. Produced via immunoSEQ multiplex PCR; TCRdb's table is partial and in-frame only. The table has 95,000 to 150,000 clones, over 75% seen once; the top ten hold approximately 8.5%. The genes are TRBV15 and TRBJ2-5; D may be TRBD1 or TRBD2 (5 bases each). The sequence derives from an adult in good health. The sample was peripheral blood, taken on day 0 of AZD1222 vaccination. CDR3 DNA sequence: TGTGCCACCAGCAGAGGAGGGGATCAGACCCAGTACTTC. It is translated as CATSRGGDQTQYF.